Below, one TCR beta chain is given with its context. Its antigen is not identified. At the DNA level, this CDR3 is encoded by other sequences in the same sample as well. The data were taken from a study of T cell repertoires in ileal Crohn's disease. Broader study findings: Every patient over 26.8% clonality showed endoscopic recurrence. Compared with CD4 T cells, sorted CD8 cells carried more expanded clones. Active smokers at surgery had more clonal expansions than non-smokers.

Trimming took off 2 bases at V and 2 bases at J, with 6 bases between the two ends. The length of the CDR3 is 13 residues. From germline, CDR1 is MNHNY and CDR2 SVGAGI (reference sequence). TCRB immunosequencing input was 400 to 650 nanograms of biopsy DNA per sample. Generated by immunoSEQ multiplex PCR, the TCRdb table keeps only in-frame clones and is missing some. Among around 15,000 clones, 75% to 85% were seen once, and the ten largest hold around 4%. The chain links TRBV6-6 to TRBJ1-1; D gene ambiguous. This TCR was sampled from an adult with Crohn's disease. The specimen sequenced was ileal tissue. The CDR3 DNA follows: TGTGCCAGCAGTTACGGCAGTAACACTGAAGCTTTCTTT. It encodes CASSYGSNTEAFF.